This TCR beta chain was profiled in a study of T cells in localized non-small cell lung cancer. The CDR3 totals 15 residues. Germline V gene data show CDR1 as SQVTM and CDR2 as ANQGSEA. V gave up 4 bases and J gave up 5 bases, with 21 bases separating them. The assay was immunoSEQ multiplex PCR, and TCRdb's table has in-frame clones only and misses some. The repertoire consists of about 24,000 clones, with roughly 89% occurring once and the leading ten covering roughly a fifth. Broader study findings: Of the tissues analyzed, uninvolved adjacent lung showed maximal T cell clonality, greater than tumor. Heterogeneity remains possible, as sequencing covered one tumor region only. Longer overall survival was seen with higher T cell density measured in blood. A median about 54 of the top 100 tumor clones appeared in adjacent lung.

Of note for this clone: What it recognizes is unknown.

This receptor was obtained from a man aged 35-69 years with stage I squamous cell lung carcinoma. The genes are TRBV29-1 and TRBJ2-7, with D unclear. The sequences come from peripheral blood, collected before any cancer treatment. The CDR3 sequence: CSVGGPGPTIHEQYF. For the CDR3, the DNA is TGCAGCGTTGGGGGTCCGGGTCCCACTATTCACGAGCAGTACTTC.